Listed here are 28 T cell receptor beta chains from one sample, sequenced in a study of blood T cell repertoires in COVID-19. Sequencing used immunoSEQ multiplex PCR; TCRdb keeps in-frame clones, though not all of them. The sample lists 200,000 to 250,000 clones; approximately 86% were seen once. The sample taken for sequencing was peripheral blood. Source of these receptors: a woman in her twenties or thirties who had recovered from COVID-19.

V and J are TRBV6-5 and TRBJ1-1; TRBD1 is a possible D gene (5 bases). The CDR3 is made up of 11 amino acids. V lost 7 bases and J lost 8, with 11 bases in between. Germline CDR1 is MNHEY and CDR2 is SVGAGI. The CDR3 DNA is TGTGCCAGCATCCAGGGCAGGGAAGCTTTCTTT. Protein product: CASIQGREAFF.

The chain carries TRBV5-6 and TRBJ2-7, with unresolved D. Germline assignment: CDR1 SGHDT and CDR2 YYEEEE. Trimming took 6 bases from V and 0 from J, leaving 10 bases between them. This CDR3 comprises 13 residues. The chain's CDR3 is CASTIQSSYEQYF. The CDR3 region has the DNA TGTGCCAGCACCATACAGAGCTCCTACGAGCAGTACTTC.

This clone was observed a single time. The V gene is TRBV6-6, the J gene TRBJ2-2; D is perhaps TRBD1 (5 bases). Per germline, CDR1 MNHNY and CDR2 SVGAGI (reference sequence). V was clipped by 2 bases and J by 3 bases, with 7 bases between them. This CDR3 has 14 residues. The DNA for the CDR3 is TGTGCCAGCAGTTACATAGGGGACACCGGGGAGCTGTTTTTT. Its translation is CASSYIGDTGELFF.

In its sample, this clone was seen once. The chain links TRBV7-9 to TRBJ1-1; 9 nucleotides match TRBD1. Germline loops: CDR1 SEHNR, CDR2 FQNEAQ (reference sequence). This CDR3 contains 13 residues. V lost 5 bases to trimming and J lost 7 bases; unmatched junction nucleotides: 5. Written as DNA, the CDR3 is TGTGCCAGCAGCCCCCGACAGGGGGTTGAAGCTTTCTTT. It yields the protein CASSPRQGVEAFF.

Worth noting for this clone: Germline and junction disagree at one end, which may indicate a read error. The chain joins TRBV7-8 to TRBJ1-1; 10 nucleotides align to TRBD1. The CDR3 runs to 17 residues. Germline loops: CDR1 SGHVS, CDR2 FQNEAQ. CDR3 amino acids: CASSLTPGQGMNAEAFF. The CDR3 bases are TGTGCCAGCAGCTTAACCCCGGGACAGGGGATGAACGCTGAAGCTTTCTTT.

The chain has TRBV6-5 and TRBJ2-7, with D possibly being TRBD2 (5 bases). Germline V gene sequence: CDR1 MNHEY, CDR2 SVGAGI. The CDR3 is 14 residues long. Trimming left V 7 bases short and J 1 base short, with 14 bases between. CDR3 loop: CASKGSTTSYEQYF. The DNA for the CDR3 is TGTGCCAGCAAAGGGAGCACGACTTCCTACGAGCAGTACTTC.

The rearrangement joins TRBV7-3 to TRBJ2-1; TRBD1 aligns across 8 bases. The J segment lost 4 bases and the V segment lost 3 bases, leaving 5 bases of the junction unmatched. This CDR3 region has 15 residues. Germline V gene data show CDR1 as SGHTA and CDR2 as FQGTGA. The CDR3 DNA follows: TGTGCCAGCAGCTTTACAGGGGGGTCTTACAATGAGCAGTTCTTC. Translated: CASSFTGGSYNEQFF.

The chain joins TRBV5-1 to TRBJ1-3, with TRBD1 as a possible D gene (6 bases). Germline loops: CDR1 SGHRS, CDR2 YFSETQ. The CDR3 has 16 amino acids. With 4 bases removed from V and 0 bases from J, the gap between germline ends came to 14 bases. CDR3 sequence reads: CASSRGQRASGNTIYF. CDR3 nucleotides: TGCGCCAGCAGCCGAGGACAGCGCGCCTCTGGAAACACCATATATTTT.

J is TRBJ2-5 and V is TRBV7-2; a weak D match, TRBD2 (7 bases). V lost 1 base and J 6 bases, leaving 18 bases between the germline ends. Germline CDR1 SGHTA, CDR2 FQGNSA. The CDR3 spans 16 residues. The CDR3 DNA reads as TGTGCCAGCAGCTTAGTAGGGGGGGGCCAGGGAAAGACCCAGTACTTC. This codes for CASSLVGGGQGKTQYF.

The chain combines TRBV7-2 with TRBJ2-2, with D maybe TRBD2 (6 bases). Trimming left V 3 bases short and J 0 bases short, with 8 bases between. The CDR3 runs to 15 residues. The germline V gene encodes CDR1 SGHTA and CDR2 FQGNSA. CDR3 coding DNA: TGTGCCAGCAGCTTGGGGGGTCCGAACACCGGGGAGCTGTTTTTT. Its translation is CASSLGGPNTGELFF. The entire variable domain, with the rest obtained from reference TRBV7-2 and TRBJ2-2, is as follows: GAGVSQSPSNKVTEKGKDVELRCDPISGHTALYWYRQSLGQGLEFLIYFQGNSAPDKSGLPSDRFSAERTGGSVSTLTIQRTQQEDSAVYLCASSLGGPNTGELFFGEGSRLTVL.

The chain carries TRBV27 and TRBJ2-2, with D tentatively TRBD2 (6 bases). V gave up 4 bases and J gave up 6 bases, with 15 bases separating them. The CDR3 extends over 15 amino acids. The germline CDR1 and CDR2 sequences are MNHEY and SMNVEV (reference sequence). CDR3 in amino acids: CASSCLEGVPGELFF. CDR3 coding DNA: TGTGCCAGCAGTTGTTTGGAGGGTGTCCCCGGGGAGCTGTTTTTT.

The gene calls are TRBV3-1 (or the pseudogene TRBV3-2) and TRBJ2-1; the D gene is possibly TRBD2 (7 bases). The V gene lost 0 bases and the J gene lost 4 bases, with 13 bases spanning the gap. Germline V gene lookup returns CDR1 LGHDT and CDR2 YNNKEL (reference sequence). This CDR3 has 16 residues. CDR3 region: CASSQDSGGPYNEQFF. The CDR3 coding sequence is TGTGCCAGCAGCCAAGATTCGGGGGGCCCTTACAATGAGCAGTTCTTC.

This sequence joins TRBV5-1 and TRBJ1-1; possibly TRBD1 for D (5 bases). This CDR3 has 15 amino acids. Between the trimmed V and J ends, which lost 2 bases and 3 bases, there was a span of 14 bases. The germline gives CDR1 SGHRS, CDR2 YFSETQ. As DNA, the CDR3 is TGCGCCAGCAGCTTAGAACGTCCCAGGGACACTGAAGCTTTCTTT. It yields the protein CASSLERPRDTEAFF.

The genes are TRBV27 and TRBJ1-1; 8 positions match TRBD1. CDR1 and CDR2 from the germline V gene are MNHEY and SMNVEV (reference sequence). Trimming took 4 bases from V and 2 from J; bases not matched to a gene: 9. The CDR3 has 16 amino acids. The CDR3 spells CASSWGRGLANTEAFF. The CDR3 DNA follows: TGTGCCAGCAGTTGGGGCAGGGGGCTCGCTAACACTGAAGCTTTCTTT.

CDR3 nucleotide sequence: TGCGCCAGCAGCTTAGCCGGGACAGGGGAAGATACGCAGTATTTT. It specifies CASSLAGTGEDTQYF. This rearrangement joins TRBV5-1 to TRBJ2-3, with TRBD1 matching over 10 bases. Trimming removed 2 bases from V and 5 bases from J; junction bases left unmatched: 5. Germline loops: CDR1 SGHRS, CDR2 YFSETQ. This CDR3 region has 15 residues.

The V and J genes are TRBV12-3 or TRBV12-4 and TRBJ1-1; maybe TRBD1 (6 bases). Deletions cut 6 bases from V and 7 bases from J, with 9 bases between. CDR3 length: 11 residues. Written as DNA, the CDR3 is TGTGCCAGCAGCGAACAGGGTGAAGCTTTCTTT. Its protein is CASSEQGEAFF.

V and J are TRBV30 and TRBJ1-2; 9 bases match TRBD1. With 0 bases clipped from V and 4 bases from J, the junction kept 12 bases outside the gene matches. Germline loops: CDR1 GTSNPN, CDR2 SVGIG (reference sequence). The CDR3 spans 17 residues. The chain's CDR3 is CAWSVIPPTGGSYGYTF. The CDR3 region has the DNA TGTGCCTGGAGTGTAATCCCCCCGACAGGGGGAAGCTATGGCTACACCTTC.

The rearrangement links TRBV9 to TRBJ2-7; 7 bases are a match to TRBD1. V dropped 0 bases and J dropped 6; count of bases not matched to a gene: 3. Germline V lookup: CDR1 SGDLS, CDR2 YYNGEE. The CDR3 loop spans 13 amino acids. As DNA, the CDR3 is TGTGCCAGCAGCGTAGGGCAGGGGGTCGAGCAGTACTTC. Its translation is CASSVGQGVEQYF.

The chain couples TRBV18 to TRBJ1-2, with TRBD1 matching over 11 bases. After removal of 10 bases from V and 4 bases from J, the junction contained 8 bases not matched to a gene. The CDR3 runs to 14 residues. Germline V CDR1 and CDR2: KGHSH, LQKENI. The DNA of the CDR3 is TGTGCCACCATCGGACAGGGGGCGGTCTATGGCTACACCTTC. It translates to CATIGQGAVYGYTF.

CDR3 DNA sequence: TGTGCCAGCAGTTTATGGGGCCTCGGGGGGGCGAAAGAGACCCAGTACTTC. Translating gives CASSLWGLGGAKETQYF. The chain employs TRBV27 and TRBJ2-5; 8 positions match TRBD2. V lost 1 base and J lost 3; bases outside the gene matches: 10. The CDR3 runs to 17 residues. The germline CDR1 and CDR2 sequences are MNHEY and SMNVEV (reference sequence).

CDR3 residues: CASSLVGDEQFF. Here the CDR3 DNA reads TGCGCCAGCAGCTTGGTAGGGGATGAGCAGTTCTTC. This sequence joins TRBV5-1 and TRBJ2-1; a possible D gene is TRBD1 (5 bases). The CDR3 is 12 residues long. V dropped 0 bases and J dropped 8 bases, with 6 bases sitting between them. Germline CDR1 reads SGHRS; CDR2 reads YFSETQ.

CDR3 amino acids: CASSYSLGYRNQPQHF. The CDR3, as DNA: TGTGCCAGCAGTTACTCTCTAGGGTACAGGAATCAGCCCCAGCATTTT. This chain connects TRBV6-2 or TRBV6-3 to TRBJ1-5; D perhaps matches TRBD1 (5 bases). The CDR3 has 16 residues. The germline V and J ends were trimmed by 0 bases and 4 bases, with 13 bases remaining between them. Germline CDR1 reads MNHEY; CDR2 reads SVGEGT.

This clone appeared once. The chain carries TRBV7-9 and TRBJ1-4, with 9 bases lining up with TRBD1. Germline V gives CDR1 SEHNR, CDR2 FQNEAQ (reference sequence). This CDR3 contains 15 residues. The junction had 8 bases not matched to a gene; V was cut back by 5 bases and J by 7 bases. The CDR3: CASSRDREVVEKLFF. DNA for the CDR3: TGTGCCAGCAGCCGGGACAGGGAGGTAGTTGAAAAACTGTTTTTT.

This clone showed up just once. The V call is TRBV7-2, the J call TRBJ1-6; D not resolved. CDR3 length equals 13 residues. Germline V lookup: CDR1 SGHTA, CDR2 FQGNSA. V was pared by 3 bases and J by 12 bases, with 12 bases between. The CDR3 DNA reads TGTGCCAGCAGCTTGGTCTCGGTTGAACCCCTCCACTTT. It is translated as CASSLVSVEPLHF. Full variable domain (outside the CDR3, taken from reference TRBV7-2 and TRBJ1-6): GAGVSQSPSNKVTEKGKDVELRCDPISGHTALYWYRQSLGQGLEFLIYFQGNSAPDKSGLPSDRFSAERTGGSVSTLTIQRTQQEDSAVYLCASSLVSVEPLHFGNGTRLTVT.

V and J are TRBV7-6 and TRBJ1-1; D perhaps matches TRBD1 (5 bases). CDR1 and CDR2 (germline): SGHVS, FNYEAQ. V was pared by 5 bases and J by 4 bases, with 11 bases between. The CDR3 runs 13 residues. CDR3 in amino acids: CASSPRVGTEAFF. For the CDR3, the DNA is TGTGCCAGCAGCCCCAGGGTGGGCACTGAAGCTTTCTTT.

The CDR3 region is CASSYHSGQFSYEQYF. Here the CDR3 DNA reads TGTGCCAGCAGTTACCACAGTGGACAGTTCTCCTACGAGCAGTACTTC. The gene calls are TRBV6-5 and TRBJ2-7; possible D gene TRBD1, 6 bases. This CDR3 has 16 residues. Trimming removed 2 bases at V and 0 bases at J, with 14 bases between. The germline V gene has CDR1 MNHEY and CDR2 SVGAGI.

The CDR3 reads CASSGVRSTGAMSNQPQHF. In nucleotides, the CDR3 is TGTGCCAGCAGTGGGGTAAGAAGCACAGGGGCGATGAGCAATCAGCCCCAGCATTTT. The chain links TRBV6-1 to TRBJ1-5; 7 positions agree with TRBD1. CDR1 is MNHNS, CDR2 SASEGT, per germline. This CDR3 is 19 amino acids long. V lost 4 bases to trimming and J lost 1 base; unmatched junction nucleotides: 16.

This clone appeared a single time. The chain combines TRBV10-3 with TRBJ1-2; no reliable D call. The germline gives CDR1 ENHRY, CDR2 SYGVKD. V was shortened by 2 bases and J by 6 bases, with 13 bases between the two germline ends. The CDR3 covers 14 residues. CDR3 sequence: CAISEAGLLNGYTF. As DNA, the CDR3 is TGTGCCATCAGTGAGGCAGGACTCTTGAATGGCTACACCTTC.